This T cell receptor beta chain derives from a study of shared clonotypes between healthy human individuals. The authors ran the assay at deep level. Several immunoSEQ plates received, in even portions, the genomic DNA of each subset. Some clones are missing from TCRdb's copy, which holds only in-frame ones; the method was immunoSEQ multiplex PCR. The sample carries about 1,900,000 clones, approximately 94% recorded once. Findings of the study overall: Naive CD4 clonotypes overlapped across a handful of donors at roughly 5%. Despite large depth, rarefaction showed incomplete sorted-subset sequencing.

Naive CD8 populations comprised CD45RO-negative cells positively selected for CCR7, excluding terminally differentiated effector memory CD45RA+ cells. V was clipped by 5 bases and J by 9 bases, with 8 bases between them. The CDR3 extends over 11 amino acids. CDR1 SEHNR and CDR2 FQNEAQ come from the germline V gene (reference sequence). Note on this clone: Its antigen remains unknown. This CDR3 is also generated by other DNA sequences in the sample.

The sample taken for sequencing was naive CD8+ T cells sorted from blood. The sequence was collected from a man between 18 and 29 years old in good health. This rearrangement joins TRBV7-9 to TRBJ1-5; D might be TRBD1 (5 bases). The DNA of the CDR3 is TGTGCCAGCAGCCTTGGGGGGCCCCAGCATTTT. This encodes CASSLGGPQHF.